The next 19 T cell receptor beta chains were all read from a single sample in a study of blood T cell repertoires in COVID-19. TCRdb's table, derived via immunoSEQ multiplex PCR, lists solely in-frame clones and lacks some. The table shows roughly 260,000 clones, with 91% occurring only once. Sequenced: peripheral blood. All receptors come from a person under 35 with COVID-19, enrolled during active disease.

The DNA of the CDR3 is TGTGCCAGTAGTATAGGAGGGACTAGCGGGAGTGATACGCAGTATTTT. It encodes CASSIGGTSGSDTQYF. V gene TRBV19 combines with J gene TRBJ2-3; TRBD2 agrees at 14 bases. CDR1 and CDR2 from the germline V gene are LNHDA and SQIVND (reference sequence). This CDR3 spans 16 amino acids. Trimming removed 1 base from V and 6 bases from J; junction bases left unmatched: 3.

The gene calls are TRBV27 and TRBJ2-1; 7 bases map to TRBD1. CDR1 and CDR2 from the germline V gene are MNHEY and SMNVEV (reference sequence). This CDR3 has 10 residues. With 11 bases clipped from V and 7 bases from J, the junction kept 2 bases outside the gene matches. The CDR3 DNA reads as TGTGCCCAACAGGGGAATGAGCAGTTCTTC. This codes for CAQQGNEQFF.

The chain uses TRBV6-5 and TRBJ1-3; D unresolved. There are 13 residues in the CDR3. The germline CDR1 and CDR2 sequences are MNHEY and SVGAGI. Between the trimmed V and J ends, which lost 0 bases and 4 bases, there was a span of 4 bases. The CDR3 loop reads CASSYSRGNTIYF. As DNA, the CDR3 is TGTGCCAGCAGTTACTCTAGAGGAAACACCATATATTTT.

This clone showed up just a few times. The rearrangement uses TRBV7-9 and TRBJ1-2; 8 nucleotides agree with TRBD1. V shed 3 bases, J shed 3 bases, and the junction held 3 bases outside the gene matches. This CDR3 spans 14 amino acids. Germline loops: CDR1 SEHNR, CDR2 FQNEAQ (reference sequence). This CDR3 is CASSFNRGDYGYTF. The CDR3 DNA reads TGTGCCAGCAGCTTCAACAGGGGGGACTATGGCTACACCTTC.

CDR3 region: CASSAGTPNTGELFF. The CDR3 DNA reads TGTGCCAGCAGTGCCGGGACTCCGAACACCGGGGAGCTGTTTTTT. The J gene is TRBJ2-2, the V gene TRBV27; perhaps TRBD2 as D (6 bases). Germline-derived CDR1 and CDR2 are MNHEY and SMNVEV (reference sequence). The V gene lost 5 bases and the J gene lost 0 bases, with 10 bases spanning the gap. The CDR3 contains 15 residues.

The rearrangement links TRBV7-8 to TRBJ2-7; 13 nucleotides line up with TRBD2. V gave up 5 bases and J gave up 7 bases; unmatched junction bases: 5. Per germline, CDR1 SGHVS and CDR2 FQNEAQ. CDR3 size: 14 residues. Here the CDR3 reads CASSPGLAGDEQYF. CDR3 in DNA: TGTGCCAGCAGCCCAGGACTAGCGGGAGATGAGCAGTACTTC.

The chain carries TRBV11-2 and TRBJ2-1; no clear D gene. The V end was cut by 7 bases, the J end by 12 bases, with 4 bases between. The length of the CDR3 is 8 residues. CDR1 and CDR2 from the germline V gene are SGHAT and FQNNGV. The CDR3, as DNA: TGTGCCAGCACCTCGCAGTTCTTC. Protein: CASTSQFF.

The chain combines TRBV9 with TRBJ2-6; 8 bases are shared with TRBD1. The CDR3 is 16 residues long. Germline V gene lookup returns CDR1 SGDLS and CDR2 YYNGEE. J was trimmed by 11 bases and V by 4 bases; bases with no gene match: 14. The CDR3 is CASSNDRGLLNDVLTF. The CDR3 DNA is TGTGCCAGCAGCAACGACAGGGGACTCCTCAACGACGTCCTGACTTTC.

This sequence joins TRBV24-1 and TRBJ2-3; TRBD1 matches at 8 bases. V was clipped by 5 bases and J by 4 bases; unmatched bases: 7. The CDR3 extends over 15 amino acids. In germline, CDR1 is KGHDR, CDR2 SFDVKD. The CDR3: CATSADRARADTQYF. CDR3 nucleotide sequence: TGTGCCACCAGTGCGGACAGGGCTCGGGCAGATACGCAGTATTTT.

This chain connects TRBV5-1 to TRBJ2-7, with 8 bases identical to TRBD1. The germline V gene has CDR1 SGHRS and CDR2 YFSETQ. CDR3 length equals 14 residues. V lost 5 bases and J lost 0; bases outside the gene matches: 4. The DNA for the CDR3 is TGCGCCAGCAGAGACAGGGGACACTCCTACGAGCAGTACTTC. Translation: CASRDRGHSYEQYF. Looking up the rest from reference TRBV5-1 and TRBJ2-7 gives the full variable domain: KAGVTQTPRYLIKTRGQQVTLSCSPISGHRSVSWYQQTPGQGLQFLFEYFSETQRNKGNFPGRFSGRQFSNSRSEMNVSTLELGDSALYLCASRDRGHSYEQYFGPGTRLTVT.

This chain links TRBV24-1 with TRBJ1-2; D not certain. Deletions cut 3 bases from V and 2 bases from J, with 9 bases between. The CDR3 contains 14 residues. Germline CDR1 reads KGHDR; CDR2 reads SFDVKD. CDR3 bases: TGTGCCACCAGTGATCAAACAGACAACTATGGCTACACCTTC. It is translated as CATSDQTDNYGYTF.

This chain connects TRBV7-9 to TRBJ1-2; 8 bases line up with TRBD1. Germline V gene data show CDR1 as SEHNR and CDR2 as FQNEAQ (reference sequence). The CDR3 extends over 15 amino acids. V shed 4 bases and J 2 bases; nucleotides not matched to a gene: 6. For the CDR3, the DNA is TGTGCCAGCAGCTCCGACAGGGGAGAGAACTATGGCTACACCTTC. Protein product: CASSSDRGENYGYTF. The whole variable domain, remainder taken from reference TRBV7-9 and TRBJ1-2, is DTGVSQNPRHKITKRGQNVTFRCDPISEHNRLYWYRQTLGQGPEFLTYFQNEAQLEKSRLLSDRFSAERPKGSFSTLEIQRTEQGDSAMYLCASSSDRGENYGYTFGSGTRLTVV.

This clone was recorded only once. The genes are TRBV6-5 and TRBJ2-7, with D tentatively TRBD1 (5 bases). The germline V gene encodes CDR1 MNHEY and CDR2 SVGAGI. The CDR3 extends over 14 amino acids. Trimming took 5 bases from V and 4 from J, leaving 15 bases between them. CDR3 in DNA: TGTGCCAGCAGTAACCTCGCCTCAGGGTACGAGCAGTACTTC. Residues: CASSNLASGYEQYF.

This chain joins TRBV7-3 and TRBJ2-2; D unresolved. The CDR3 length is 15 residues. V gave up 0 bases and J gave up 6 bases, with 11 bases separating them. Germline V CDR1 and CDR2: SGHTA, FQGTGA. The CDR3 bases are TGTGCCAGCAGCTTAACCCCCCGCCGGGCCGGGGAGCTGTTTTTT. It translates to CASSLTPRRAGELFF.

The genes are TRBV14 and TRBJ1-1, with D possibly matching TRBD1 (5 bases). The CDR3 is 19 residues long. CDR1 is SGHDN, CDR2 FVKESK, per germline. V lost 1 base, J lost 1 base, and 22 bases lay in between. CDR3 sequence (DNA): TGTGCCAGCAGCCAAGGTTTTAGGGGCGTGATTCCCAAGAACACTGAAGCTTTCTTT. Translating gives CASSQGFRGVIPKNTEAFF.

This clone is a singleton in its sample. The chain uses TRBV21-1 and TRBJ2-7; TRBD2 is the table's D call and was not checked against the DNA. TRBV21-1 is a recognized pseudogene. CDR3 size: 16 residues. CDR3 protein: CASSKGRRGGHYEQYF. The CDR3 DNA sequence: TGTGCCAGCAGCAAAGGTCGCAGGGGAGGGCACTACGAGCAGTACTTC.

CDR3 nucleotide sequence: TGTGCCAGCAGCGTGGACAGGGGGAGATACAATGAGCAGTTCTTC. Residues: CASSVDRGRYNEQFF. The chain couples TRBV9 to TRBJ2-1, with TRBD1 matching over 10 bases. V was pared by 2 bases and J by 4 bases, with 3 bases of the junction left unmatched. CDR1 is SGDLS and CDR2 is YYNGEE in the germline V gene. The CDR3 is 15 amino acids.

V gene TRBV2 combines with J gene TRBJ2-1; 9 bases align to TRBD2. Per germline, CDR1 SNHLY and CDR2 FYNNEI. CDR3 length equals 16 residues. Germline trimming cut 5 bases from V and 9 bases from J; bases unmatched to any gene: 14. The CDR3 sequence is CASSTIAGAYIPEQFF. The CDR3 DNA is TGTGCCAGCAGTACCATAGCGGGAGCTTATATTCCTGAGCAGTTCTTC.

The chain combines TRBV5-4 with TRBJ2-3; D is perhaps TRBD2 (7 bases). Trimming removed 3 bases at V and 2 bases at J, with 13 bases between. The CDR3 has 15 residues. Germline lookup yields CDR1 SGHNT and CDR2 YYREEE (reference sequence). The CDR3 DNA is TGTGCCAGCAGCTCCGGGGGGCGCTACACAGATACGCAGTATTTT. This codes for CASSSGGRYTDTQYF.